A single sample is the source of the 19 T cell receptor beta chains below, sequenced in a study of cytomegalovirus exposure and HLA in healthy donors. Use of 60 Vbeta and 13 Jbeta primers characterized the PCR. Profiling relied on immunoSEQ multiplex PCR, and the TCRdb table lists in-frame clones only, not all of them. There are some 150,000 clones in the sample; more than 70% occur only once, and about 1.8% lies in the top ten. The sequenced sample was PBMCs. These receptors came from a woman aged 40 to 55 in good health and CMV-seronegative.

This clone showed up just once. This chain uses TRBV6-5 with TRBJ2-5; D is possibly TRBD2 (5 bases). Trimming shortened V by 5 bases and J by 2 bases, and 9 bases separated the two germline ends. CDR1 is MNHEY, CDR2 SVGAGI, per germline. This CDR3 has 13 residues. The CDR3 DNA reads TGTGCCAGCAGTGGACTGCCGCAAGAGACCCAGTACTTC. Translating gives CASSGLPQETQYF.

The chain combines TRBV4-1 with TRBJ2-1, with 8 bases fitting TRBD2. Per germline, CDR1 MGHRA and CDR2 YSYEKL. Losses at the gene ends were 3 bases for V and 4 bases for J; bases not matched to a gene: 11. This CDR3 has 17 residues. The DNA for the CDR3 is TGCGCCAGCAGCCAGTCTCGACGGCGGGAGGCTTACAATGAGCAGTTCTTC. Amino acids: CASSQSRRREAYNEQFF.

This chain joins TRBV10-2 and TRBJ2-7, with 8 bases aligning to TRBD1. This CDR3 comprises 14 residues. After removal of 6 bases from V and 3 bases from J, the junction contained 7 bases not matched to a gene. In germline, CDR1 is WSHSY, CDR2 SAAADI. The CDR3 loop reads CASRLDRDGYEQYF. As DNA, the CDR3 is TGCGCCAGCAGATTGGACAGGGATGGCTACGAGCAGTACTTC.

The genes are TRBV30 and TRBJ1-5, with a weak D call TRBD1 (6 bases). The germline V and J ends were trimmed by 1 base and 7 bases, with 11 bases remaining between them. Germline values: CDR1 GTSNPN, CDR2 SVGIG (reference sequence). The CDR3 spans 13 residues. CDR3 DNA sequence: TGTGCCTGGAGTGGAGGGGGAGAGCAGCCCCAGCATTTT. Its protein product is CAWSGGGEQPQHF.

The V call is TRBV7-8, the J call TRBJ1-5, with D uncertain. Trimming took 2 bases from V and 4 from J, leaving 9 bases between them. The CDR3 loop spans 14 amino acids. The germline V gene encodes CDR1 SGHVS and CDR2 FQNEAQ. CDR3 nucleotides: TGTGCCAGCAGCTTACCCGCAGGAAATCAGCCCCAGCATTTT. It translates to CASSLPAGNQPQHF.

The chain recombines TRBV7-8 with TRBJ1-2, with D unclear. Per germline, CDR1 SGHVS and CDR2 FQNEAQ. Trimming pared 5 bases from V and 8 bases from J, leaving 24 bases between. The CDR3 covers 16 residues. The DNA of the CDR3 is TGTGCCAGCAGCCGAATGACCCCGGGAGCCCCGGGGGGCTACACCTTC. Its translation is CASSRMTPGAPGGYTF.

The rearrangement uses TRBV29-1 and TRBJ2-3; possible D gene TRBD2, 6 bases. The V gene lost 0 bases and the J gene lost 5 bases, with 12 bases spanning the gap. The CDR3 runs 14 residues. Germline V gene data show CDR1 as SQVTM and CDR2 as ANQGSEA. CDR3 sequence reads: CSVEDSGAGDTQYF. For the CDR3, the DNA is TGCAGCGTTGAAGATTCGGGAGCAGGAGATACGCAGTATTTT.

The sample holds a few counts of this clone. V usage is TRBV7-9 and J usage is TRBJ1-1, with 8 bases that match TRBD1. V lost 8 bases and J lost 6; bases outside the gene matches: 8. The germline CDR1 and CDR2 sequences are SEHNR and FQNEAQ (reference sequence). The CDR3 loop spans 13 amino acids. The CDR3 reads CASEGQGGAEAFF. The CDR3 nucleotides are TGTGCCAGCGAAGGACAGGGTGGCGCTGAAGCTTTCTTT. Variable domain in full (rest from reference TRBV7-9 and TRBJ1-1): DTGVSQNPRHKITKRGQNVTFRCDPISEHNRLYWYRQTLGQGPEFLTYFQNEAQLEKSRLLSDRFSAERPKGSFSTLEIQRTEQGDSAMYLCASEGQGGAEAFFGQGTRLTVV.

This rearrangement joins TRBV19 to TRBJ1-2, with D maybe TRBD1 (5 bases). The CDR3 consists of 14 residues. Between the trimmed V and J ends, which lost 7 bases and 4 bases, there was a span of 16 bases. Germline values: CDR1 LNHDA, CDR2 SQIVND (reference sequence). The DNA of the CDR3 is TGTGCCAGTAAGGGCGGGGGAAAGCTCTATGGCTACACCTTC. It is translated as CASKGGGKLYGYTF.

The chain combines TRBV19 with TRBJ1-1; D possibly corresponds to TRBD1 (5 bases). The length of the CDR3 is 15 residues. The germline gives CDR1 LNHDA, CDR2 SQIVND (reference sequence). Trimming took off 5 bases at V and 4 bases at J, with 17 bases between the two ends. The CDR3 is CASSPGTNSLTEAFF. The CDR3 nucleotides are TGTGCCAGTAGTCCCGGGACTAATAGCCTCACTGAAGCTTTCTTT.

This chain joins TRBV4-1 and TRBJ2-7; the D gene is possibly TRBD2 (5 bases). The CDR3 totals 12 residues. Trimming left V 2 bases short and J 7 bases short, with 9 bases between. From germline, CDR1 is MGHRA and CDR2 YSYEKL. The CDR3 nucleotides read TGCGCCAGCAGCCAACTAGCAAGTGAGCAGTACTTC. Encoded protein: CASSQLASEQYF.

V and J are TRBV28 and TRBJ1-2; 8 nucleotides agree with TRBD1. This CDR3 is built from 13 residues. Unmatched junction bases numbered 7, after V lost 10 bases and J lost 3 bases. The germline gives CDR1 MDHEN, CDR2 SYDVKM. CDR3 protein: CATSPGGDYGYTF. The CDR3 DNA reads TGTGCCACCTCCCCAGGGGGCGACTATGGCTACACCTTC.

This chain links TRBV5-1 with TRBJ2-2; TRBD1 agrees at 7 bases. Per germline, CDR1 SGHRS and CDR2 YFSETQ. V lost 3 bases, J lost 6 bases, and 5 bases stayed unmatched. The CDR3 covers 14 residues. The CDR3 sequence is CASSYGTVSGELFF. CDR3 in DNA: TGCGCCAGCAGCTACGGGACAGTCTCCGGGGAGCTGTTTTTT.

This sequence joins TRBV7-9 and TRBJ1-2, with 9 bases aligning to TRBD1. The CDR3 contains 15 residues. CDR1 and CDR2 (germline): SEHNR, FQNEAQ (reference sequence). After removal of 5 bases from V and 5 bases from J, the junction contained 9 bases not matched to a gene. The CDR3 bases are TGTGCCAGCAGCCCCGGACAGGGGTTTCATTATGGCTACACCTTC. This gives the protein CASSPGQGFHYGYTF.

This chain joins TRBV10-3 and TRBJ2-7; TRBD1 agrees at 7 bases. The CDR3 sequence is 13 residues long. CDR1 and CDR2 from the germline V gene are ENHRY and SYGVKD. Trimming removed 6 bases from V and 3 bases from J; junction bases left unmatched: 5. The DNA of the CDR3 is TGTGCCATCAGGAGGACAGGCAGCTACGAGCAGTACTTC. Amino acids: CAIRRTGSYEQYF.

The genes are TRBV15 and TRBJ1-2, with D possibly matching TRBD1 (6 bases). V lost 3 bases to trimming and J lost 5 bases, with 7 bases between them. This CDR3 is built from 12 residues. Germline CDR1 and CDR2: LNHNV and YYDKDF (reference sequence). The CDR3 region is CATSSTGYGYTF. CDR3 in DNA: TGTGCCACCAGCAGCACAGGGTATGGCTACACCTTC.

This sequence joins TRBV14 and TRBJ1-1, with D possibly being TRBD1 (5 bases). Between the trimmed V and J ends, which lost 0 bases and 9 bases, there was a span of 11 bases. This CDR3 has 13 residues. Germline-derived CDR1 and CDR2 are SGHDN and FVKESK. CDR3 nucleotides: TGTGCCAGCAGCCAAGATTTCAGGGCCCAAGCTTTCTTT. The encoded protein is CASSQDFRAQAFF.

The chain uses TRBV28 and TRBJ2-7; 7 positions match TRBD1. Germline V gives CDR1 MDHEN, CDR2 SYDVKM. This CDR3 is 15 amino acids long. V was clipped by 3 bases and J by 7 bases; unmatched bases: 12. The CDR3 here is CASSFPRRTGLEQYF. CDR3 coding DNA: TGTGCCAGCAGTTTTCCCCGGAGGACAGGCTTAGAGCAGTACTTC.

This chain uses TRBV28 with TRBJ1-5; a weak D match, TRBD1 (6 bases). Trimming took off 8 bases at V and 9 bases at J, with 20 bases between the two ends. From germline, CDR1 is MDHEN and CDR2 SYDVKM. This CDR3 spans 14 amino acids. The CDR3 region is CASSRTVSFRPQHF. The CDR3 nucleotides read TGTGCCAGCTCCCGGACAGTTTCCTTTCGGCCCCAGCATTTT.